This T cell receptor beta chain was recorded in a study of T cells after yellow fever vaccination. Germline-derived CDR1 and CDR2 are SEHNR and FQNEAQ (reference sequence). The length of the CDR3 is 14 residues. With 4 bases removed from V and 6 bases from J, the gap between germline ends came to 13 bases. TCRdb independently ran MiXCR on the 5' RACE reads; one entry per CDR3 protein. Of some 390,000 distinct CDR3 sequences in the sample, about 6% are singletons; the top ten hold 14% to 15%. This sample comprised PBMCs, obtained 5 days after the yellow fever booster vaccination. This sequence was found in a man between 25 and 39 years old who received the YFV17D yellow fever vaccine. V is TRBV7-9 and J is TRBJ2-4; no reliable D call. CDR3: CASSSSAGRNIQYF. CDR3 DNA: TGTGCCAGCAGCTCCTCTGCTGGTCGAAACATTCAGTACTTC.